The sequence of this TCR beta chain was determined in a study of cytomegalovirus exposure and HLA in healthy donors. Samples came from healthy bone marrow donors. The CDR3 spans 13 residues. V was shortened by 6 bases and J by 8 bases, with 16 bases between the two germline ends. Germline CDR1 reads MNHEY; CDR2 reads SMNVEV (reference sequence). Whole-study findings and limits: Among TCR sequences, most were rare, though some public TCRs appeared in many donors. Differences between HLA loci emerged in a later analysis of TCR association rates, with DRB1 most and HLA-C fewest. CMV serostatus was the sole immune exposure information available.

Regarding this clone: What it binds is not known.

This PCR relied on a set of 60 Vbeta primers and 13 Jbeta primers. TCRdb keeps only in-frame clones here, not all; method: immunoSEQ multiplex PCR. In the table there are around 100,000 clones, 65% to 90% of which are singletons. The chain combines TRBV27 with TRBJ1-2; D ambiguous. The sequenced sample was PBMCs. This sequence originates from a woman in her 70s in good health and CMV-seropositive. CDR3 coding DNA: TGTGCCAGCAGACCCTCGAAAGGGAGCGGCTACACCTTC. It encodes CASRPSKGSGYTF.